This TCR beta chain was sequenced in a study of radiation and T cells in renal cell carcinoma. Whole-study findings and limits: Pretreatment tumor biopsies were lacking, so baseline clonotypes are unknown.

The time point here: blood 4 weeks post-SBRT, at nephrectomy. Treatment defined: 15 Gy SBRT to primary tumor, nephrectomy 4 weeks later. Only in-frame clones appear in the TCRdb table, and some are missing; sequencing was by immunoSEQ multiplex PCR. The sample contains under 100,000 clones, 85% of which appear only once. Germline V gives CDR1 SGDLS, CDR2 YYNGEE. The CDR3 covers 15 residues. V shed 3 bases and J 5 bases; nucleotides not matched to a gene: 6. Remarks on this clone: Its cognate antigen is unknown.

This TCR was sampled from a man aged 50-60 years with renal cell carcinoma. The chain couples TRBV9 to TRBJ2-5, with TRBD2 matching 11 bases. The sample consisted of blood, taken from a patient whose treatment included radiotherapy and nephrectomy. Here the CDR3 DNA reads TGTGCCAGCAGCGGGCGACTAGCGGGGCGTGAGACCCAGTACTTC. Amino acids: CASSGRLAGRETQYF. The full variable domain, completed using reference TRBV9 and TRBJ2-5, is DSGVTQTPKHLITATGQRVTLRCSPRSGDLSVYWYQQSLDQGLQFLIQYYNGEERAKGNILERFSAQQFPDLHSELNLSSLELGDSALYFCASSGRLAGRETQYFGPGTRLLVL.